Listed here are 8 T cell receptor beta chains from one sample, sequenced in a study of T cell responses to AZD1222 COVID-19 vaccine. Clones were read by immunoSEQ multiplex PCR, and TCRdb kept only the in-frame ones, dropping some. The sample includes approximately 76,000 clones, roughly 80% seen only once; the top ten take about 3.1%. The sample here was peripheral blood, taken on day 0 of AZD1222 vaccination. These receptors were obtained from an adult in good health.

The chain carries TRBV25-1 and TRBJ1-2, with TRBD1 identical over 8 bases. With 7 bases clipped from V and 8 bases from J, the junction kept 3 bases outside the gene matches. The CDR3 extends over 11 amino acids. Germline CDR1 reads MGHDK; CDR2 reads SYGVNS. For the CDR3, the DNA is TGTGCCAGCACCGGGACAGGAGGCTACACCTTC. It is translated as CASTGTGGYTF.

This clone was counted a few times. The rearrangement joins TRBV21-1 to TRBJ1-2; the DNA was not used to check the table's D call, TRBD1. TRBV21-1 is a documented pseudogene. The CDR3 is 16 residues long. The CDR3: CASIPGSDRVGYGYTF. The CDR3 nucleotides read TGTGCCAGCATCCCGGGGTCCGACAGGGTTGGCTATGGCTACACCTTC.

The chain couples TRBV5-4 to TRBJ2-5; tentative D call: TRBD2 (5 bases). With 4 bases removed from V and 4 bases from J, the gap between germline ends came to 5 bases. The germline CDR1 and CDR2 sequences are SGHNT and YYREEE (reference sequence). The CDR3 contains 11 residues. The CDR3, as DNA: TGTGCCAGCAGCGGAGGAGAGACCCAGTACTTC. It is translated as CASSGGETQYF. The variable domain in full, completed from reference TRBV5-4 and TRBJ2-5, reads ETGVTQSPTHLIKTRGQQVTLRCSSQSGHNTVSWYQQALGQGPQFIFQYYREEENGRGNFPPRFSGLQFPNYSSELNVNALELDDSALYLCASSGGETQYFGPGTRLLVL.

The CDR3 bases are TGCGCCAGCAGTGCTGATGGCGGGAGAAAGGATGAGCAGTTCTTC. It is translated as CASSADGGRKDEQFF. The chain employs TRBV10-2 and TRBJ2-1; 7 bases line up with TRBD2. The CDR3 length is 15 residues. Looked up from germline, CDR1 is WSHSY and CDR2 is SAAADI. The junction had 11 bases not matched to a gene; V was cut back by 4 bases and J by 8 bases.

V and J are TRBV6-5 and TRBJ2-7; D tentatively reads TRBD1 or TRBD2 (5 bases each). Trimming stripped 0 bases from V and 3 bases from J, with 15 bases between. The germline CDR1 and CDR2 sequences are MNHEY and SVGAGI. The CDR3 has 16 residues. Here the CDR3 reads CASSYSTRGQDYEQYF. CDR3 coding DNA: TGTGCCAGCAGTTACTCGACCCGGGGCCAAGACTACGAGCAGTACTTC.

The chain has TRBV18 and TRBJ2-6, with 13 bases fitting TRBD2. In germline, CDR1 is KGHSH, CDR2 LQKENI. V was clipped by 6 bases and J by 4 bases; unmatched bases: 6. The CDR3 totals 17 residues. CDR3 amino acids: CASSPGTSGEGANVLTF. DNA for the CDR3: TGTGCCAGCTCTCCCGGGACTAGCGGGGAAGGGGCCAACGTCCTGACTTTC.

This clone occurred once. The chain joins TRBV29-1 to TRBJ1-1, with D possibly matching TRBD1 (6 bases). Germline V gene data show CDR1 as SQVTM and CDR2 as ANQGSEA. The CDR3 is 13 amino acids. The ends were cut back, 6 bases at V and 5 bases at J, with 16 bases in the middle. CDR3 coding DNA: TGCAGCGTGGACGACTTAACAGGGACTGAAGCTTTCTTT. Translated: CSVDDLTGTEAFF.

The chain is built from TRBV27 and TRBJ2-4; the match to TRBD2 covers 8 bases. The CDR3 runs 15 residues. The V gene's germline CDR1 is MNHEY and CDR2 SMNVEV (reference sequence). With 2 bases clipped from V and 7 bases from J, the junction kept 7 bases outside the gene matches. The chain's CDR3 is CASSLESGSINIQYF. The CDR3 coding sequence is TGTGCCAGCAGTTTAGAAAGCGGGAGTATCAACATTCAGTACTTC.